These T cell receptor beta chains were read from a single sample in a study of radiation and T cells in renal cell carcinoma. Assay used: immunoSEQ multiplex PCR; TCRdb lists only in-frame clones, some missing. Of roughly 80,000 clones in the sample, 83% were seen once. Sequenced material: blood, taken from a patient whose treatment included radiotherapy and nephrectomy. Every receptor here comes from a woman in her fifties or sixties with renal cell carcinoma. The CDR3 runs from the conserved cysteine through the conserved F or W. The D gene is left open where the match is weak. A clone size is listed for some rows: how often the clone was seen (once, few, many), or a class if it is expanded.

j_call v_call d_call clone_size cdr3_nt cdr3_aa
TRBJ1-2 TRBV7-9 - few TGTGCCAGCAGCCCTGGGACAAACACTAACTATGGCTACACCTTC CASSPGTNTNYGYTF
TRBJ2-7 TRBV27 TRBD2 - TGTGCCAGCAGTTTATCGGGGACTAGCGGGAGGTGGTACGAGCAGTACTTC CASSLSGTSGRWYEQYF
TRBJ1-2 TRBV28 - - TGTGCCAGCAGTTCGGGGCCCTATGGCTACACCTTC CASSSGPYGYTF
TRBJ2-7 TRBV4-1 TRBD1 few TGCGCCAGCAGCCTCTACAGGGGGCATAGCGAGCAGTACTTC CASSLYRGHSEQYF
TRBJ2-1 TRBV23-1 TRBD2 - TGCGCCAGCAGCCTCCACCCTAGCGGTTCCTACAATGAGCAGTTCTTC CASSLHPSGSYNEQFF
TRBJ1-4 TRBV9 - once TGTGCCAGCAGCGTGGGGCAGGGGAAGGAAAAACTGTTTTTT CASSVGQGKEKLFF
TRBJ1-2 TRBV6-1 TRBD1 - TGTGCCAGCAGTGAAGTAGGACAGGGTTACGGCTACACCTTC CASSEVGQGYGYTF
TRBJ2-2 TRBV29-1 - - TGCAGCGTTGAAAACCCCGCCACGAACACCGGGGAGCTGTTTTTT CSVENPATNTGELFF
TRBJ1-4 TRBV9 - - TGTGCCAGCAGCGTAGGTAACACTAATGAAAAACTGTTTTTT CASSVGNTNEKLFF
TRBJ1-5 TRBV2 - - TGTGCCAGCAGTGAAGCAGGGGTGGGCAATCAGCCCCAGCATTTT CASSEAGVGNQPQHF
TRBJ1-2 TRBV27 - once TGTGCCAGCAGTTTCATACCGGGGAGTGATGGCTACACCTTC CASSFIPGSDGYTF
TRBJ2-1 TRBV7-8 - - TGTGCCAGCAGCTTAGGACTGAACAATGAGCAGTTCTTC CASSLGLNNEQFF
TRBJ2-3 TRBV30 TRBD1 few TGTGCCTGGAGTGCATGGGGACAGGGAATTCGCACAGATACGCAGTATTTT CAWSAWGQGIRTDTQYF
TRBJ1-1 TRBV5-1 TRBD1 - TGCGCCAGCAGCTCAATTAACTCCGGGACAGGGGCCACTGAAGCTTTCTTT CASSSINSGTGATEAFF
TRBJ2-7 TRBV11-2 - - TGTGCCAGCAGCCCAAAGGCGGAAGCCTACGAGCAGTACTTC CASSPKAEAYEQYF
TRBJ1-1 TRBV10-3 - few TGTGCCATCAGTGAGTCGAGGGGGGGACACGTCCCGAACACTGAAGCTTTCTTT CAISESRGGHVPNTEAFF
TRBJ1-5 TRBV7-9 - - TGTGCCAGCAGCAAAGGGGCGTTAGGCGGGCCCCAGCCCCAGCATTTT CASSKGALGGPQPQHF
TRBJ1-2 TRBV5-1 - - TGCGCCAGCACAGAAAAGCCGACCTATGGCTACACCTTC CASTEKPTYGYTF
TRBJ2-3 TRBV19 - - TGTGCCAGTAGTACCACTCACGGCGGGAGCACAGATACGCAGTATTTT CASSTTHGGSTDTQYF
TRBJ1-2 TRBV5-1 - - TGCGCCAGCAGCCTTCAAGGGACGGAATATGGCTACACCTTC CASSLQGTEYGYTF
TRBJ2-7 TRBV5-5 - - TGTGCCAGCAGCATCCAGACAGGTACCTACGAGCAGTACTTC CASSIQTGTYEQYF
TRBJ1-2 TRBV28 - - TGTGCCAGCAGTCCAAATCCCCGGAACTATGGCTACACCTTC CASSPNPRNYGYTF
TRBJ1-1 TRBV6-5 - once TGTGCCAGCAGTTACGAGCGTCCCAACATGAACACTGAAGCTTTCTTT CASSYERPNMNTEAFF
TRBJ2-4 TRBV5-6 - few TGTGCCAGCAGCTTGGTTGGCGGGGTAGCCAAAAACATTCAGTACTTC CASSLVGGVAKNIQYF
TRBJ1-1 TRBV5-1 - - TGCGCCAGCAGCTCGCAGACAGCCACGAACACTGAAGCTTTCTTT CASSSQTATNTEAFF
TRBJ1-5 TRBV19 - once TGTGCCAGTAGTCAGTACAGAGCAAATCAGCCCCAGCATTTT CASSQYRANQPQHF
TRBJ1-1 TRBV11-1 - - TGTGCCAGCAGCTTATTCCCCATTTCGAACACTGAAGCTTTCTTT CASSLFPISNTEAFF
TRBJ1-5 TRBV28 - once TGTGCCAGCAGCCGGAGCAATCAGCCCCAGCATTTT CASSRSNQPQHF
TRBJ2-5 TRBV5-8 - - TGTGCCAGCAGCTTGGGGGCACGGAGATCCCAGTACTTC CASSLGARRSQYF
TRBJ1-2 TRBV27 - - TGTGCCAGCCGTTCCAGGGATGGGAACCTTGATGGCTACACCTTC CASRSRDGNLDGYTF
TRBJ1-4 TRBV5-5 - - TGTGCCAGCAGCCTATTCCTCCCGCAGGGTAGGGAAAAACTGTTTTTT CASSLFLPQGREKLFF
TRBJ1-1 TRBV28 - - TGTGCCAGCCTCCCGGCCGGGTCGAGCACTGAAGCTTTCTTT CASLPAGSSTEAFF
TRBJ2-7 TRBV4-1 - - TGCGCCAGCAGCCAAGGGGTGGCGGAGAATGGCTACGAGCAGTACTTC CASSQGVAENGYEQYF
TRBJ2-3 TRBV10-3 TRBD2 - TGTGCCATCAGTGAGTCTTTAGGACTAGCGGGGGGCACAGATACGCAGTATTTT CAISESLGLAGGTDTQYF
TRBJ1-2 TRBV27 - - TGTGCCAGCACCCCTCACCCTAACTATGGCTACACCTTC CASTPHPNYGYTF
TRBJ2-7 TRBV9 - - TGTGCCAGCAGCGTAGGCTTGAGCTACGAGCAGTACTTC CASSVGLSYEQYF
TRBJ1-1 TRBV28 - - TGTGCCAGCCGCGACCCCGGGGTTGGAGCTTTCTTT CASRDPGVGAFF
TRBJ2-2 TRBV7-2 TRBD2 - TGTGCCAGCAGTTGGACTAGCGGGCTGAACACCGGGGAGCTGTTTTTT CASSWTSGLNTGELFF
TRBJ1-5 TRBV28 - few TGTGCCAGCAGTCGACTCGGGGACGGCAATCAGCCCCAGCATTTT CASSRLGDGNQPQHF
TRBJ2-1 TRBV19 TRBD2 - TGTGCCAGTAGTATGGGCCCTGGGGGGGTCTACAATGAGCAGTTCTTC CASSMGPGGVYNEQFF
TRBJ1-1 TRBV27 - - TGTGCCAGCAGTTTACAACGGGGGGGGACTGAAGCTTTCTTT CASSLQRGGTEAFF
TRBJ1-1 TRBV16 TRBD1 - TGTGCCAGCAGCCCGACAGGGGGGAGGTCTGAAGCTTTCTTT CASSPTGGRSEAFF
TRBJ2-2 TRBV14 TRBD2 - TGTGCCAGCAGCCACGCAGCAGGACTAGCGGTGGGGGAGCTGTTTTTT CASSHAAGLAVGELFF
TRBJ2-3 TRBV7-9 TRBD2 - TGTGCCAGCAGCAGCCGACTAGCGGGAACCCCCGATACGCAGTATTTT CASSSRLAGTPDTQYF
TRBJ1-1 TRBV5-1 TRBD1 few TGCGCCAGCAGCCTCGACAGGGGAACTGAAGCTTTCTTT CASSLDRGTEAFF
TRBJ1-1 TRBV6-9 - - TGTGCCAGCATCAAAGACGGAAACACTGAAGCTTTCTTT CASIKDGNTEAFF
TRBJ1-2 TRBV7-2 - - TGTGCCAGCAGCTTAACAGGGTCCAACTATGGCTACACCTTC CASSLTGSNYGYTF
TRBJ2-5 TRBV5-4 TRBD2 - TGTGCCAGCAGCTTAGAAGTAGCGGGAGGGCTAGAGACCCAGTACTTC CASSLEVAGGLETQYF
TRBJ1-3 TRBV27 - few TGTGCCAGCAGTTTGAGTGCAGGGATTGGAAACACCATATATTTT CASSLSAGIGNTIYF
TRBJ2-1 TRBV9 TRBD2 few TGTGCCAGCAGCGTAGCGGGGGAACTAGCGGGGGTTCCTGCAAATGAGCAGTTCTTC CASSVAGELAGVPANEQFF
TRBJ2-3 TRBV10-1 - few TGCGCCACCTCTCCCCAAACAAGCACAGATACGCAGTATTTT CATSPQTSTDTQYF
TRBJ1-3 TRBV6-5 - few TGTGCCAGCAGTTACTCGATCAGACCGTCCGGCAACACCATATATTTT CASSYSIRPSGNTIYF
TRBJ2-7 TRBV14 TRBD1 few TGTGCCAGCAGCCCCTGGACAGGAACCGAGCAGTACTTC CASSPWTGTEQYF
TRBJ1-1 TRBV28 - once TGTGCCAGCACCCGGGGGGGGGCGCCCACTGAAGCTTTCTTT CASTRGGAPTEAFF
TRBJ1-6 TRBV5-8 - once TGTGCCAGCAGCTTCGGGGGTAATTCACCCCTCCACTTT CASSFGGNSPLHF